This TCR beta chain was recorded in a study of blood T cell repertoires in COVID-19. Study background: COVID-19 samples, acute and convalescent, were from the United States, Italy and Spain. T cells, B-cell-depleted T cells, or PBMCs provided the cDNA or gDNA that served as material.

Trimming cost V 6 bases and J 2 bases; bases outside gene matches: 1. The CDR3 loop spans 13 amino acids. Authors' analysis steps: Scientists estimated how many nucleated cells there were by amplifying reference gene primers. Sequencing used immunoSEQ multiplex PCR; TCRdb keeps in-frame clones, though not all of them. For V, J and clone size, that table is used; D and trimming come from the DNA. The sample carries nearly 30,000 clones, more than 75% recorded once. Sequencing was done on a sample of peripheral blood. The clonotype was recovered from a man between 65 and 79 years old with active or convalescent COVID-19. The genes are TRBV12-3 or TRBV12-4 and TRBJ2-7; 10 positions agree with TRBD2. The CDR3 sequence: CASRLAGAYEQYF. The CDR3 nucleotides read TGTGCCAGCAGGCTAGCGGGGGCCTACGAGCAGTACTTC.